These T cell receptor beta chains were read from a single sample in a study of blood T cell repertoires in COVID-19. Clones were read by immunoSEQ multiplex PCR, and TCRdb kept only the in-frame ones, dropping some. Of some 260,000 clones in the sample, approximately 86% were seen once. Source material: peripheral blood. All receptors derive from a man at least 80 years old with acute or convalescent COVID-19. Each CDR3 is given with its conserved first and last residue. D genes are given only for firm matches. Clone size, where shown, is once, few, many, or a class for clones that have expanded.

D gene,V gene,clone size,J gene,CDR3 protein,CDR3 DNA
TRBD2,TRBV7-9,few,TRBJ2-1,CASSSLGLAGTSYNEQFF,TGTGCCAGCAGCTCACTGGGACTAGCGGGGACTTCCTACAATGAGCAGTTCTTC
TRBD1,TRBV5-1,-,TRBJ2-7,CASSFSGGTGEAYEQYF,TGCGCCAGCAGCTTCTCGGGGGGGACAGGGGAAGCCTACGAGCAGTACTTC
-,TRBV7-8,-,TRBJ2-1,CASSLVTQGEQFF,TGTGCCAGCAGCTTAGTAACACAGGGCGAGCAGTTCTTC
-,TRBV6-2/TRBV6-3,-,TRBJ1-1,CASSSQGMDTEAFF,TGTGCCAGCAGTTCACAGGGTATGGACACTGAAGCTTTCTTT
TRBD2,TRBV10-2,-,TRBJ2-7,CASNLAGGPYEQYF,TGCGCCAGCAATTTAGCGGGAGGGCCCTACGAGCAGTACTTC
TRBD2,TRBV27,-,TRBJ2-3,CASSLYREVTDTQYF,TGTGCCAGCAGTTTGTACCGGGAGGTAACAGATACGCAGTATTTT
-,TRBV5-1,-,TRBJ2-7,CASSLLTGGYEQYF,TGCGCCAGCAGCCTTCTAACTGGGGGGTACGAGCAGTACTTC
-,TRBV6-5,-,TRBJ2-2,CASRTRRQNTGELFF,TGTGCCAGCAGAACTAGACGGCAGAACACCGGGGAGCTGTTTTTT
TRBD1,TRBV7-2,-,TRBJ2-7,CASSPPGRTGEFEQYF,TGTGCCAGCAGCCCTCCCGGCCGGACAGGGGAATTCGAGCAGTACTTC
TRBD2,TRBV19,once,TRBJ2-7,CASSMGGTSDEQYF,TGTGCCAGTAGTATGGGGGGGACTTCCGACGAGCAGTACTTC
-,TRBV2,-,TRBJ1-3,CASRRDTGNTIYF,TGTGCCAGCCGCCGGGACACTGGAAACACCATATATTTT
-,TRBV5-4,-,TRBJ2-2,CASSFLSGNGELFF,TGTGCCAGCAGCTTTCTATCCGGGAACGGGGAGCTGTTTTTT
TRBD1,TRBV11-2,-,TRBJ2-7,CASSSDRGGEQYF,TGTGCCAGCAGCTCCGACAGGGGGGGCGAGCAGTACTTC
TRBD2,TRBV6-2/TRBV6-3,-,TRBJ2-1,CASSPITSGAYNEQFF,TGTGCCAGCAGCCCTATAACTAGCGGGGCATACAATGAGCAGTTCTTC
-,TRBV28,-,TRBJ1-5,CASSSLPGNQPQHF,TGTGCCAGCAGTTCACTCCCTGGCAATCAGCCCCAGCATTTT
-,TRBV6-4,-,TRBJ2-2,CASSVRAALNTGELFF,TGTGCCAGCAGCGTGCGGGCAGCCCTGAACACCGGGGAGCTGTTTTTT
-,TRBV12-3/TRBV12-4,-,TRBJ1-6,CASSQGSSPLHF,TGTGCCAGCAGTCAGGGGTCTTCACCCCTCCACTTT
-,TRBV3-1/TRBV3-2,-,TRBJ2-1,CASSSGNRVGEQFF,TGTGCCAGCAGCTCGGGGAACAGGGTGGGTGAGCAGTTCTTC
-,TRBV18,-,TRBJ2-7,CASSPTQGGLDEQYF,TGTGCCAGCTCACCAACACAGGGAGGGTTGGACGAGCAGTACTTC
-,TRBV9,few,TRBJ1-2,CASSVGGPASYGYTF,TGTGCCAGCAGCGTAGGAGGTCCAGCCAGCTATGGCTACACCTTC
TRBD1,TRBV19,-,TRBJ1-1,CASRQGQGFSYTEAFF,TGTGCCAGTAGGCAAGGACAGGGTTTTTCTTATACTGAAGCTTTCTTT
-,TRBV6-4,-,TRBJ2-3,CASSSTGYTDTQYF,TGTGCCAGCTCATCCACAGGGTATACAGATACGCAGTATTTT
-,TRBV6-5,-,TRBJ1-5,CASSRGSDQPQHF,TGTGCCAGCAGTCGGGGAAGCGATCAGCCCCAGCATTTT
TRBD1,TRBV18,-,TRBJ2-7,CASSPRQGAYEQYF,TGTGCCAGCTCACCTAGGCAGGGGGCCTACGAGCAGTACTTC
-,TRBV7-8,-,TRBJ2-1,CASSLVAAGYNEQFF,TGTGCCAGCAGCTTAGTAGCGGCCGGTTACAATGAGCAGTTCTTC
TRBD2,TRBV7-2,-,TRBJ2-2,CASSLAGGWNTGELFF,TGTGCCAGCAGCCTAGCGGGAGGGTGGAACACCGGGGAGCTGTTTTTT
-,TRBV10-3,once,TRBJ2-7,CAISESEPGHYEQYF,TGTGCCATCAGTGAGTCCGAGCCGGGACACTACGAGCAGTACTTC
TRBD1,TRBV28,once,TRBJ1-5,CASSNPGGHQPQHF,TGTGCCAGCAGCAATCCAGGGGGCCATCAGCCCCAGCATTTT
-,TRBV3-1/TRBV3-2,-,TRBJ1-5,CASSQGRGGQPQHF,TGTGCCAGCAGCCAAGGGAGGGGAGGTCAGCCCCAGCATTTT
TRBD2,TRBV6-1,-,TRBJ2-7,CASSEYAGGPYEQYF,TGTGCCAGCAGTGAATATGCGGGAGGGCCCTACGAGCAGTACTTC
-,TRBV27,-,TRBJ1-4,CASATAGANEKLFF,TGTGCCAGCGCCACCGCCGGGGCTAATGAAAAACTGTTTTTT
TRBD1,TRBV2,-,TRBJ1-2,CASSATGGFGGYTF,TGTGCCAGCAGCGCGACAGGGGGCTTTGGTGGCTACACCTTC
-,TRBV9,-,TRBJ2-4,CASSPDPGVAKNIQYF,TGTGCCAGCAGCCCTGATCCGGGAGTAGCCAAAAACATTCAGTACTTC
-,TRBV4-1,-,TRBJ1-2,CASSPRLTINYGYTF,TGCGCCAGCAGCCCTCGATTGACAATTAACTATGGCTACACCTTC
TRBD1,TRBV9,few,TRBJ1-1,CASSRTGLHTEAFF,TGTGCCAGCAGCAGGACAGGGTTACACACTGAAGCTTTCTTT
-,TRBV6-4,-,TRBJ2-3,CASSDSPGFGTDTQYF,TGTGCCAGCAGTGACTCTCCCGGGTTCGGCACAGATACGCAGTATTTT
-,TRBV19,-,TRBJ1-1,CASSMSVENTEAFF,TGTGCCAGTAGTATGTCTGTAGAGAACACTGAAGCTTTCTTT
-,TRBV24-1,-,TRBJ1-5,CATSDRGPPAPQHF,TGTGCCACCAGTGATCGCGGCCCCCCGGCACCCCAGCATTTT
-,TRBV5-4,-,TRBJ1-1,CASSPRQNGNTEAFF,TGTGCCAGCAGCCCAAGACAGAACGGAAACACTGAAGCTTTCTTT
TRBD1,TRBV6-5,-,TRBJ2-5,CASSPDRDRVGTQYF,TGTGCCAGCAGTCCTGACCGGGACAGGGTAGGGACCCAGTACTTC
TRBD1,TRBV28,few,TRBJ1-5,CASSNLQGANQPQHF,TGTGCCAGCAGCAACCTACAGGGGGCCAACCAGCCCCAGCATTTT
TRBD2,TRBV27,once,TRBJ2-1,CASSLTGLANNEQFF,TGTGCCAGCAGTTTAACGGGACTAGCCAACAATGAGCAGTTCTTC
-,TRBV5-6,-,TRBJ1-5,CASSRRLSNQPQHF,TGTGCCAGCAGCCGGCGGTTGAGCAATCAGCCCCAGCATTTT
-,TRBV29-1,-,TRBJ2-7,CSVDGQGDEQYF,TGCAGCGTTGATGGGCAGGGCGACGAGCAGTACTTC
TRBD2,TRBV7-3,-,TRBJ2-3,CASSPGLARGTQYF,TGTGCCAGCAGCCCGGGACTAGCTCGGGGTACGCAGTATTTT